The entry below gives a single TCR beta chain sequence along with its context. The sample is drawn from a study of blood T cell repertoires in COVID-19. Background on the study: The study drew acute and convalescent COVID-19 samples from the United States, Italy and Spain. Nucleic acid was either cDNA or gDNA, and it came from T cells, B-cell-depleted T cells, or PBMCs.

There are 15 residues in the CDR3. Per germline, CDR1 SGHRS and CDR2 YFSETQ. Unmatched junction bases numbered 11, after V lost 7 bases and J lost 3 bases. Per the authors' pipeline: Reference gene primer amplification gave nucleated cell count estimates. Here immunoSEQ multiplex PCR was the method, and the copy in TCRdb shows in-frame clones only, minus some. Clone size and the V and J calls come from that table; the DNA yielded D and trimming. The data show over 140,000 clones, with 80% to 85% seen just once and approximately 3.9% held by the top ten. Input material: peripheral blood. This TCR derives from a woman aged 55-69 years with acute or convalescent COVID-19. The chain recombines TRBV5-1 with TRBJ2-7; 9 positions agree with TRBD2. CDR3 protein: CASGLRLADHYEQYF. The CDR3 nucleotides are TGCGCCAGCGGACTAAGACTAGCGGACCACTACGAGCAGTACTTC. Variable domain in full (rest from reference TRBV5-1 and TRBJ2-7): KAGVTQTPRYLIKTRGQQVTLSCSPISGHRSVSWYQQTPGQGLQFLFEYFSETQRNKGNFPGRFSGRQFSNSRSEMNVSTLELGDSALYLCASGLRLADHYEQYFGPGTRLTVT.